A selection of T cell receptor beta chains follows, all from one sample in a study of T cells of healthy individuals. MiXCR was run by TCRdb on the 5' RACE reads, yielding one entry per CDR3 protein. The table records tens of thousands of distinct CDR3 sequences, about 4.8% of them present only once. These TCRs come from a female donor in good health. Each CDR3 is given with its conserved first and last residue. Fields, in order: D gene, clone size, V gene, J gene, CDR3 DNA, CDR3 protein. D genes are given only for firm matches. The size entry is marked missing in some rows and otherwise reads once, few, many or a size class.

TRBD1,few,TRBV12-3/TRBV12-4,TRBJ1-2,TGTGCCAGCAGTTTAGCGGGACAGGGGACCAGAAACTATGGCTACACCTTC,CASSLAGQGTRNYGYTF
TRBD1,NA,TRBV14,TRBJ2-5,TGTGCCAGCAGCCCATGGACAGGGTTCGGCGATAACCAAGAGACCCAGTACTTC,CASSPWTGFGDNQETQYF
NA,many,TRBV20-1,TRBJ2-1,TGCAGTGCTAGCGAATTTAGAATCCCGCCTTGTGAGCAGTTCTTC,CSASEFRIPPCEQFF
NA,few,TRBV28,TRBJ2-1,TGTGCCAGCAGTCCCTACTACAATGAGCAGTTCTTC,CASSPYYNEQFF
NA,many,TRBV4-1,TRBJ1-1,TGCGCCAGCAGCCAAGATCGGTCGTCTGGCCTCAGGGTACCTTTCTTT,CASSQDRSSGLRVPFF
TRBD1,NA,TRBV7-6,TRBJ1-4,TGTGCCAGCAGCTTGGTTGGACAGGGAGGAGGAAAACTGTTTTTT,CASSLVGQGGGKLFF
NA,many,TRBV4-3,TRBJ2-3,TGCGCCAGCAGCCAAGATCAAGGGGGGGGAGGTGTGCAGTATTTT,CASSQDQGGGGVQYF
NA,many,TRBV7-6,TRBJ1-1,TGTGCCAGCAGCCGGACAGTACCGCTGAGGGACACTGAAGCTTTCTTT,CASSRTVPLRDTEAFF
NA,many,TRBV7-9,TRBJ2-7,TGTGCCAGCAGGCCGACCGGACCCCGCTACGAGCAGTACTTC,CASRPTGPRYEQYF
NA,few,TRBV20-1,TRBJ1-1,TGCAGTGCTAGACCCACTTCAACTTCGAAAGCCACTGAAGCTTTCTTT,CSARPTSTSKATEAFF
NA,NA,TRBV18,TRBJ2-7,TGTGCCAGCTCAGGACGGGAGTCCTACGAGCAGTACTTC,CASSGRESYEQYF
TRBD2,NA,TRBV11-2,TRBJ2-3,TGTGCCAGCAGCCTTCTGACTAGCGGGGGCAACACAGATACGCAGTATTTT,CASSLLTSGGNTDTQYF
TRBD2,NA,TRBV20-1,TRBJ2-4,TGCAGTGTCCCGGGACTAGAAATTGGAGCCAAAAACATTCAGTACTTC,CSVPGLEIGAKNIQYF
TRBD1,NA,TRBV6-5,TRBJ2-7,TGTGCCAGCAGTTCGGGACAGGGGGGCTACGAGCAGTACTTC,CASSSGQGGYEQYF
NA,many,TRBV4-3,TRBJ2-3,TGCGCCAGCCGGGACCACACAGATACGCAGTATTTT,CASRDHTDTQYF
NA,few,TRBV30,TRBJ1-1,TGTGCCTGGGCTCAGGGAGTAAACACTGAAGCTTTCTTT,CAWAQGVNTEAFF
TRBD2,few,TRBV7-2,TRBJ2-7,TGTGCCAGCAGCTTCCTAGCGGGAGAGAACCTCCTCTCCTACGAGCAGTACTTC,CASSFLAGENLLSYEQYF
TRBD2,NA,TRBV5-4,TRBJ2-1,TGTGCCAGCAGCTTGGCGGGAGGGCCGGATGAGCAGTTCTTC,CASSLAGGPDEQFF
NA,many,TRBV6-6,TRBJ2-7,TGTGCCAGCAGTTACTCCGGGGGGCGTTGGGATTCCTATCTCGACGAGCAGTACTTC,CASSYSGGRWDSYLDEQYF
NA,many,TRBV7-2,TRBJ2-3,TGTGCCAGCAGCTCTTCGAGAAGCACAGATACGCAGTATTTT,CASSSSRSTDTQYF
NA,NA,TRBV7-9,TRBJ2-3,TGTGCCAGCAGCTCCGATCGGACTAGCACAGATACGCAGTATTTT,CASSSDRTSTDTQYF
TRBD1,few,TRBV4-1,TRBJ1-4,TGCGCCAGCAGCCTCACCGGGACAGGGAGTGAAAAACTGTTTTTT,CASSLTGTGSEKLFF
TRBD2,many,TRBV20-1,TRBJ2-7,TGCAGTGCTAGGACTAGCGGGTACGAGCAGTACTTC,CSARTSGYEQYF
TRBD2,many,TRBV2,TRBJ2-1,TGTGCCAGCAGGGGGGCGAGAACCGGGACTAGCGGTCAGAGCTCCTACAATGAGCAGTTCTTC,CASRGARTGTSGQSSYNEQFF
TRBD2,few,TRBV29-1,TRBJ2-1,TGCAGCGTTGGGGTAGCGGGAGGTAACAATGAGCAGTTCTTC,CSVGVAGGNNEQFF
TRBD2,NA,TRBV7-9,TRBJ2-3,TGTGCCAGCAGCTTACTAGCGGGAGGCCCTTCGGATACGCAGTATTTT,CASSLLAGGPSDTQYF
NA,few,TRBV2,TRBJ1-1,TGTGCCAGCAGCTTAAGGTCGGGGGGTGGGACTGAAGCTTTCTTT,CASSLRSGGGTEAFF
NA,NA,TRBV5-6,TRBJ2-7,TGTGCCAGCAGCGGGGGACCCATAGGGGAGCAGTACTTC,CASSGGPIGEQYF
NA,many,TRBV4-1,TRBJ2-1,TGCGCCAGCAGCCAAGTCGACCTCTTCATTTATGATGAGCAGTTCTTC,CASSQVDLFIYDEQFF
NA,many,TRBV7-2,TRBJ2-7,TGTGCCAGCAGCTTAGGGTCCAGGGGCGCCTACGAGCAGTACTTC,CASSLGSRGAYEQYF
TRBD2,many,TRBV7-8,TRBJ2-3,TGTGCCAGCAGCTTAGGACTAGCCGTGACAGATACGCAGTATTTT,CASSLGLAVTDTQYF
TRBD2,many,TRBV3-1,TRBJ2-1,TGTGCCAGCAGCCAAGAAGTGAGACTAGCGGGAGGGCCTTTCGTTTCCCCGTTCTTC,CASSQEVRLAGGPFVSPFF
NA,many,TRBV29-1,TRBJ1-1,TGCAGCGTTGTTCAGGGAGGGACTGAAGCTTTCTTT,CSVVQGGTEAFF
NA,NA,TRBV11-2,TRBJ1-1,TGTGCCAGCAGCTTAGGCACGGGGAAGGCTGAAGCTTTCTTT,CASSLGTGKAEAFF
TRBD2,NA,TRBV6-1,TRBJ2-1,TGTGCCAGCAGTGGGGCTAGCGGGAGGGACAATGAGCAGTTCTTC,CASSGASGRDNEQFF
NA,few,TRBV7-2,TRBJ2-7,TGTGCCAGCAGCTTGGTGCAAGAGCAGTACTTC,CASSLVQEQYF
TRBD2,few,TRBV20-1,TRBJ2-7,TGCAGTGCTCCACCGGGAGGGCTTACCTACGAGCAGTACTTC,CSAPPGGLTYEQYF
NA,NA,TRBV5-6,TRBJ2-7,TGTGCCAGCAGCCATAGCTCGGCAAGCGAGCAGTACTTC,CASSHSSASEQYF
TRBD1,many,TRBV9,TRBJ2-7,TGTGCCAGCAGCGAGGGACAGGGGAACGAGCAGTACTTC,CASSEGQGNEQYF
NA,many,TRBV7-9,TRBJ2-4,TGTGCCAGCAGCTTAGAGTATACGGCCAAAAACATTCAGTACTTC,CASSLEYTAKNIQYF
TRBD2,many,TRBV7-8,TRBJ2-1,TGTGCCAGCAGCAGGACTAGCGGGAGTAGGAATGAGCAGTTCTTC,CASSRTSGSRNEQFF
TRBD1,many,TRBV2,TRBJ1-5,TGTGCCAGCAGTCAGGGGGCGAGCAATCAGCCCCAGCATTTT,CASSQGASNQPQHF
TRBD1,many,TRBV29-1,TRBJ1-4,TGCAGCGTGAAGGGACAGGGGAGATATCCTAATGAAAAACTGTTTTTT,CSVKGQGRYPNEKLFF
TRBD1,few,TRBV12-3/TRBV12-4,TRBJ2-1,TGTGCCAGCACACAGGGGGACCACGATGAGCAGTTCTTC,CASTQGDHDEQFF
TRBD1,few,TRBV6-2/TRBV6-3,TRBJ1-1,TGTGCCAGCAGTTACTCGGATTCCGCGACAGGGATGAACACTGAAGCTTTCTTT,CASSYSDSATGMNTEAFF
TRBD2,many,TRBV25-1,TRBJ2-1,TGTGCCAGCAGAAGAGCGGGGAGATACAATGAGCAGTTCTTC,CASRRAGRYNEQFF
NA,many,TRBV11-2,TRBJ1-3,TGTGCCAGCAGCTTAGGGGGCTCCGGAAACACCATATATTTT,CASSLGGSGNTIYF
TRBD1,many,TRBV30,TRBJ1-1,TGTGCCTGGAGTGTATGGGGACAGATGAACACTGAAGCTTTCTTT,CAWSVWGQMNTEAFF
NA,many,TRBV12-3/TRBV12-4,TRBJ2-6,TGTGCCATCTCTTTTGGTGGGGCTGGGGCCAACGTCCTGACTTTC,CAISFGGAGANVLTF
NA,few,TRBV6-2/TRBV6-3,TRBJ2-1,TGTGCCAGCAGTTACCCCCGCTCCTACAATGAGCAGTTCTTC,CASSYPRSYNEQFF
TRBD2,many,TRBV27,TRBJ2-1,TGTGCCAGCAGAGCGGGAGTATACAATGAGCAGTTCTTC,CASRAGVYNEQFF
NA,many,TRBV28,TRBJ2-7,TGTGCCAGCTCATTTATAGGGGGGAGGTACGAGCAGTACTTC,CASSFIGGRYEQYF
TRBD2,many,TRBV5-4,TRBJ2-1,TGTGCCAGCAGCACCCCACGTCGGACTAGCGGGAACGAGCAGTTCTTC,CASSTPRRTSGNEQFF